This entry features one T cell receptor beta chain sequence. The antigen it recognizes is unknown. No per-base quality is available; no much larger clone lies one base away. One collaborating source in Seattle enrolled patients during active infection and followed them longitudinally through the course of disease. Whole blood was collected in K2EDTA tubes by collaborating institutions according to the institutions' own protocols. For TCRbeta analysis, collaborators shipped samples as frozen whole blood, isolated PBMCs, or DNA extracted from either of those sample types. TCRbeta CDR3 regions were amplified from genomic DNA by means of the immunoSEQ Assay, a bias-controlled multiplex PCR. Per the original workflow: The number of nucleated cells in each sample was estimated from the amplification of reference gene primers within the assay. To quantify the absolute abundance of each unique TCRbeta CDR3 rearrangement, sequence reads were collapsed and filtered. For each sample, productive Simpson clonality was calculated as the square root of Simpson's diversity index across productive rearrangements. This immuneACCESS table, as held by TCRdb, lists in-frame sequences with V and J called but not all clones. Of the missing ones, under half trace to an unresolved V gene in checked studies; the others have no known cause. Clonal size and the V and J genes are those of that table, whereas D and trimming came from the DNA. The sample data list 150,000 to 200,000 clones, and approximately 95% of these were observed just once. Roughly 2% of the sample rests with the top ten.

The source of the sample is a study of blood T cell repertoires in COVID-19 (dated by TCRdb to about 2020). For context, the study as a whole: Samples from collaborators originated in the United States, Italy and Spain and spanned both the acute and convalescent phases of COVID-19. The material from the prospective study consisted of cDNA or gDNA derived from T cells, B-cell-depleted T cells, or PBMCs. Deeply sampled blood TCRbeta repertoires from subjects exposed to, actively infected with, or recovered from COVID-19 were included in the dataset. A freely available public database, intended as a resource for researchers studying the immune response to SARS-CoV-2, is where the repertoires were released. The samples were drawn from the first 160 participants of the ongoing ImmuneRACE study and from 1,254 subjects provided by 6 global collaborators. Nearly every sample came with metadata listing a de-identified subject ID, COVID-19 status, age in years and sex. Where available, HLA class I and class II types were taken from metadata supplied by the sample provider and were not determined by assay-based typing. Findings and caveats that apply to the study as a whole: The quantity of clinical and demographic metadata differed by source and by participant and was supplied without curation.

The CDR3 starts with the cysteine, ends with the phenylalanine, and has 14 residues. This entry keeps only the CDR3 DNA: 42 bases, framed from base 1. Here V drops 5 bases and J drops 7 bases, and the junction holds 5 bases not matched to any gene. The germline V gene (reference sequence) specifies SEHNR as CDR1 and FQNEAQ as CDR2. The receptor's source is a woman aged 55-70 years with COVID-19, enrolled during active disease. Sequenced material: peripheral blood. The chain couples TRBV7-9 to TRBJ1-6, and 7 junction bases match TRBD1. The nucleotides read TGTGCCAGCAGCGACCACAGGGGAAATTCACCCCTCCACTTT. The encoded protein is CASSDHRGNSPLHF.